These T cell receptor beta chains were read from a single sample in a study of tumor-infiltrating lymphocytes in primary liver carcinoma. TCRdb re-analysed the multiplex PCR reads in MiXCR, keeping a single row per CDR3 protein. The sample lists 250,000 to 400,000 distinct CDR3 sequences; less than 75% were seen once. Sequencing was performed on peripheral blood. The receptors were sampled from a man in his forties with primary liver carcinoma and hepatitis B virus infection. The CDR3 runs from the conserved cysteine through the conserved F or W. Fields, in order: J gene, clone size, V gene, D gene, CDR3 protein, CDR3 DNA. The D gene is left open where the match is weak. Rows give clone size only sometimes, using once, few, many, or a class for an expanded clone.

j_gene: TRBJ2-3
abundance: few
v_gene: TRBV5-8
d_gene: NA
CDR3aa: CASSLQIMSTDTQYF
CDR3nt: TGTGCCAGCAGCTTACAGATAATGAGCACAGATACGCAGTATTTT

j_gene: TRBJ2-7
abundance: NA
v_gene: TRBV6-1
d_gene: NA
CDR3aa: CASSCGRAAYEQYF
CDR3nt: TGTGCCAGCAGCTGCGGGCGGGCGGCCTACGAGCAGTACTTC

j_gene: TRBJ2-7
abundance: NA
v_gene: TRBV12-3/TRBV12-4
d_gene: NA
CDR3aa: CTSSPTGGTYEQYF
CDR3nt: TGTACCAGCAGTCCGACCGGAGGGACCTACGAGCAGTACTTT

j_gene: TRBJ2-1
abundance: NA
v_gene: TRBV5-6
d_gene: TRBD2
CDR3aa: CASSRGLAGPTSYNEQFF
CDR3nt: TGTGCCAGCTCTCGAGGACTAGCGGGTCCAACCTCCTACAATGAGCAGTTCTTC

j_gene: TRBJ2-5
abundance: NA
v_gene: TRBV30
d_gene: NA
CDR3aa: CAQGRQLPETQYF
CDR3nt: TGTGCCCAGGGACGACAGCTGCCAGAGACCCAGTACTTC

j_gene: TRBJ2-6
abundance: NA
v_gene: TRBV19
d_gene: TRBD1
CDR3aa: CASSMAGGFGGANVLTF
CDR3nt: TGTGCCAGTAGTATGGCAGGGGGCTTCGGTGGGGCCAACGTCCTGACTTTC

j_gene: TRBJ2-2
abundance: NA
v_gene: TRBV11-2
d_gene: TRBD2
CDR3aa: CAGSLLAGNTGELVF
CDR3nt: TGTGCCGGTAGCTTACTAGCGGGGAACACCGGGGAGCTGGTTTTT

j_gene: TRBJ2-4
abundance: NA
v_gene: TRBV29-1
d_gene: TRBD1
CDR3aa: CSVEVDRENNQNF
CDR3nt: TGCAGCGTTGAAGTGGACAGGGAAAACAATCAGAACTTC

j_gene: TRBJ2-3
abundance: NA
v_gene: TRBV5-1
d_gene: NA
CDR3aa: CASSRTAQGVLDTQYF
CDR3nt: TGCGCCAGCAGCCGTACGGCCCAAGGCGTACTAGATACGCAGTATTTT

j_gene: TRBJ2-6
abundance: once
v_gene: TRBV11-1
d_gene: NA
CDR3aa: CARSLGSSGTNVLTF
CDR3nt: TGTGCCCGCAGCTTAGGTTCCTCTGGGACCAACGTCCTGACTTTC

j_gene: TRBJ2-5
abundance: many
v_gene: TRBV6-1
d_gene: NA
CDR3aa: CASSENGLGRGETQYF
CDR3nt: TGTGCCAGCAGTGAAAATGGATTGGGGCGAGGGGAGACCCAGTACTTC

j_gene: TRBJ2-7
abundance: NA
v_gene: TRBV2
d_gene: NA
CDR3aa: CASSTGTTYEQYF
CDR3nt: TGTGCCAGCAGTACCGGGACCACCTACGAGCAGTACTTC

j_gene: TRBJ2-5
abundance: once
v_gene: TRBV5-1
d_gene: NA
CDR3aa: CASSLLSWGQETQYF
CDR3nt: TGCGCCAGCAGCCTTCTCAGCTGGGGGCAAGAGACCCAGTACTTC

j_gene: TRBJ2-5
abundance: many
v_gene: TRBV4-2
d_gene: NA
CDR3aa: CASSQDLASRETQYF
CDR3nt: TGTGCCAGCAGCCAAGATTTGGCGTCGAGGGAGACCCAGTACTTC

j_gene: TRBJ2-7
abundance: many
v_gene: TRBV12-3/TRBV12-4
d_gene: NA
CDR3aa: CASSLSNEQYF
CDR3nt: TGTGCCAGCAGTTTATCGAACGAGCAGTACTTC

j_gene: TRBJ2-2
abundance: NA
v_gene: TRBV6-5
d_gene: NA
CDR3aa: CASSPTTTRELFF
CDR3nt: TGTGCCAGCAGTCCGACGACCACCAGGGAGCTGTTCTTT

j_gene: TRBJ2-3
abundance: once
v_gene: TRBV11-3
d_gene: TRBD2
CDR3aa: CASSGSLAGGVDARYF
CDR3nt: TGTGCCAGCAGCGGCAGCCTGGCGGGAGGGGTGGATGCGCGGTATTTT

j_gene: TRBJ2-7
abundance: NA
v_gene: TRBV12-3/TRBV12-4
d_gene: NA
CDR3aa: CVSSPRGGPYEQYF
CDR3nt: TGTGTCAGCAGTCCCCGTGGCGGACCATACGAGCAGTACTTT

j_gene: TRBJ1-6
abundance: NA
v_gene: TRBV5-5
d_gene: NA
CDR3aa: CASSYRQGGGTLHF
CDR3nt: TGTGCCAGCAGCTATAGACAAGGTGGAGGCACCCTCCACTTT

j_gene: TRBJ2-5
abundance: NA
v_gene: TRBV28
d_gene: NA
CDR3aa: CASLAYNQETQYF
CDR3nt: TGTGCCAGCTTGGCCTATAACCAAGAGACCCAGTACTTC

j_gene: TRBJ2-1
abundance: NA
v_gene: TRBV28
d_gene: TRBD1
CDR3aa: CTSSYPYPTGQDYNEQFF
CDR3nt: TGTACCAGCAGTTACCCTTACCCCACGGGACAGGACTACAATGAGCAGTTCTTC

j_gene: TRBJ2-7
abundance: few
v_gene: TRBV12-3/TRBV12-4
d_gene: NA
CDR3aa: CASSFSMFYEQYF
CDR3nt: TGTGCCAGCAGTTTCAGCATGTTCTACGAGCAGTACTTC

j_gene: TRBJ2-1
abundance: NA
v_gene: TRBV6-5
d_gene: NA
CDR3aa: CASSYSANFYYEQFF
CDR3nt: TGTGCTAGCAGTTACAGTGCCAATTTCTACTATGAGCAGTTCTTC

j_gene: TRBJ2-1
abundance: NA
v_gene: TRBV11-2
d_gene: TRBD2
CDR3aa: CASSPSGRHIEHFF
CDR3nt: TGTGCCAGCAGTCCTAGCGGGAGGCACATTGAGCACTTCTTC

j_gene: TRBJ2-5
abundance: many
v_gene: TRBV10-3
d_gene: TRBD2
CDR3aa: CAISASGQETQYF
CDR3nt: TGTGCCATCAGTGCTAGCGGCCAAGAGACCCAGTACTTC

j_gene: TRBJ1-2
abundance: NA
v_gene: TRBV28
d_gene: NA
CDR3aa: CASSSSGRTTGYTF
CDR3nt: TGTGCCAGCAGTTCCTCGGGGAGGACCACGGGCTACACCTTC

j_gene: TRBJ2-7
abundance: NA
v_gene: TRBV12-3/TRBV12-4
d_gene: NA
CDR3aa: CASTLAGQGAYEQYF
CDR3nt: TGTGCCAGCACTTTAGCGGGACAGGGAGCCTACGAGCAGTACTTC

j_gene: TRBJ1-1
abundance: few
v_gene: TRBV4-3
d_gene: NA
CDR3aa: CASSRMIGGRAEAFF
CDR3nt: TGCGCCAGCAGCCGGATGATTGGGGGTCGCGCTGAAGCTTTCTTT

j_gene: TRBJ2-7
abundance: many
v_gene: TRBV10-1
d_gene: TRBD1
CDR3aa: CASSVSTGGEQYF
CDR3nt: TGCGCCAGCAGTGTCTCTACAGGGGGCGAGCAGTACTTC

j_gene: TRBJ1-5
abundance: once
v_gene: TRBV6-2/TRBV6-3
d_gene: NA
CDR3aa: CASSYVQTSNQPQCF
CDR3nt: TGTGCCAGCAGTTACGTGCAGACTTCGAATCAGCCCCAGTGTTTT

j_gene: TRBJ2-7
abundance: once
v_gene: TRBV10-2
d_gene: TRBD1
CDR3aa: CANRMDRITYEQYF
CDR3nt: TGCGCCAACAGGATGGACAGGATAACCTACGAGCAGTACTTC

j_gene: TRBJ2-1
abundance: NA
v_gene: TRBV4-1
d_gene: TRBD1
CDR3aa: CASSQPTGGVERFF
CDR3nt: TGCGCCAGCAGCCAGCCGACAGGGGGCGTTGAGCGGTTCTTC

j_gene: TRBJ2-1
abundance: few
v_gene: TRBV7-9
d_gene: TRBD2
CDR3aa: CASSLALLAGEYNEQFF
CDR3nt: TGTGCCAGCAGCTTAGCTCTACTAGCGGGAGAGTACAATGAGCAGTTCTTC

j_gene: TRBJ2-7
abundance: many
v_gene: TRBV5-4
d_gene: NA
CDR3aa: CASSPDLSSSEQYF
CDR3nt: TGTGCCAGCAGCCCCGACCTCTCATCCAGCGAGCAGTACTTC

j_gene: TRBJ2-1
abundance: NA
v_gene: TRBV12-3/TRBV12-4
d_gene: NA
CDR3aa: CASSSPPGTEQFF
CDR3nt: TGTGCCAGCAGTTCTCCCCCCGGGACTGAGCAGTTCTTC

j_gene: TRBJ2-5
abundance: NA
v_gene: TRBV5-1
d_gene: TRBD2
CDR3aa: CASSLAGRGIQETQYF
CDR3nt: TGCGCCAGCAGCTTGGCCGGGCGGGGGATCCAAGAGACCCAGTACTTC

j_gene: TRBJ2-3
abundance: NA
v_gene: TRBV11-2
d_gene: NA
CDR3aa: CASGRGSATDTQYF
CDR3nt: TGTGCCAGCGGTCGTGGGTCTGCCACAGATACGCAGTATTTT

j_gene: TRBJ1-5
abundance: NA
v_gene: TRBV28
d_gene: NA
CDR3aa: CASSLFPGQSQHF
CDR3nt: TGTGCCAGCAGTTTATTCCCAGGACAGTCCCAGCATTTT

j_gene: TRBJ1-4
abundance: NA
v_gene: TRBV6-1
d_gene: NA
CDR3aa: CASNQGSGPGEELFF
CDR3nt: TGTGCCAGCAACCAGGGGTCAGGGCCGGGTGAAGAACTGTTTTTT

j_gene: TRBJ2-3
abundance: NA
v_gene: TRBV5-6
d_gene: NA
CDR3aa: CASNRGADTQYF
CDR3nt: TGTGCCAGCAACCGCGGGGCAGATACGCAGTATTTT

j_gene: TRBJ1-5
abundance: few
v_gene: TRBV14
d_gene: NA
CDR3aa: CATSLRLNQPQHF
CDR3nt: TGTGCCACCAGCCTTAGATTGAATCAGCCCCAGCATTTT

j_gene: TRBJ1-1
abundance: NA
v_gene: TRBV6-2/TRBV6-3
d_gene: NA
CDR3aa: CASSYPGVSTEAFF
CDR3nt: TGTGCCAGCAGCTACCCGGGGGTCAGCACTGAAGCTTTCTTT

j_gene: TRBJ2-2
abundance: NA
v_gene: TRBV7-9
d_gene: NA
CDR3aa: CASSPENRLTGELFF
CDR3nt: TGTGCCAGCAGCCCCGAAAATAGACTGACCGGGGAGCTGTTTTTT

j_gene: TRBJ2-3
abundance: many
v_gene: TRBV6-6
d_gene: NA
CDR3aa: CASSYLGARGTDTQYF
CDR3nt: TGTGCCAGCAGTTACCTGGGTGCTAGGGGCACAGATACGCAGTATTTT

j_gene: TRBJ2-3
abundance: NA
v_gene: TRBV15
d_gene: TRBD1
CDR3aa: CATGRGQVTDTQYF
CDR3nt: TGTGCCACCGGCAGAGGACAGGTCACAGATACGCAGTATTTT

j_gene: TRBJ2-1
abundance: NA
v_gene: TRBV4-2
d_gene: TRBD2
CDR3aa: CVSSQEPRLAGDNEQLF
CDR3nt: TGTGTCAGCAGCCAAGAGCCCCGGCTAGCGGGAGACAATGAGCAGCTCTTC

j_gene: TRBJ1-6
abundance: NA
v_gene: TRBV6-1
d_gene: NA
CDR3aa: CASREISGAISPLHF
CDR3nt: TGTGCCAGCAGAGAAATTTCAGGGGCCATTTCACCCCTCCACTTT

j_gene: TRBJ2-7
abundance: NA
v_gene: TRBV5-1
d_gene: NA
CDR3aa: CANSLVRSYEQYF
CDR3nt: TGCGCCAACAGCTTGGTACGGTCCTACGAGCAGTACTTC